Shown below are 10 T cell receptor beta chains from a single sample sequenced in a study of T cell responses to AZD1222 COVID-19 vaccine. TCRdb keeps only in-frame clones here, not all; method: immunoSEQ multiplex PCR. The table has 98,000 or so clones, approximately 89% seen once. The input for sequencing was peripheral blood, taken on day 0 of AZD1222 vaccination. The receptors stem from an adult in good health.

This chain links TRBV7-2 with TRBJ1-1; D is undetermined. The germline V and J ends were trimmed by 6 bases and 0 bases, with 14 bases remaining between them. CDR1 is SGHTA, CDR2 FQGNSA, per germline. The CDR3 runs 15 residues. Here the CDR3 DNA reads TGTGCCAGCAGGTTGCGACGGGTCATGAACACTGAAGCTTTCTTT. Amino acids: CASRLRRVMNTEAFF.

The genes are TRBV7-6 and TRBJ2-3; 12 bases match TRBD2. V lost 3 bases to trimming and J lost 6 bases; unmatched junction nucleotides: 7. The CDR3 consists of 16 residues. Germline CDR1 SGHVS, CDR2 FNYEAQ. The CDR3 region is CASSLFSSGGADTQYF. The CDR3, as DNA: TGTGCCAGCAGCTTGTTCTCTAGCGGGGGGGCGGATACGCAGTATTTT.

The genes are TRBV12-3 or TRBV12-4 and TRBJ1-4; D not resolved. This CDR3 is built from 13 residues. V lost 5 bases, J lost 3 bases, and 7 bases lay in between. The CDR3 protein is CASSASSNEKLFF. The CDR3 DNA follows: TGTGCCAGCAGTGCCTCGTCTAATGAAAAACTGTTTTTT.

J is TRBJ1-1 and V is TRBV7-8; D uncertain. The CDR3 has 17 amino acids. The V gene lost 2 bases and the J gene lost 1 base, with 17 bases spanning the gap. Per the germline V gene, CDR1 is SGHVS and CDR2 is FQNEAQ. The CDR3 loop is CASSLRGREAGNTEAFF. CDR3 nucleotides: TGTGCCAGCAGCTTACGCGGGCGCGAGGCAGGGAACACTGAAGCTTTCTTT.

The rearrangement links TRBV5-1 to TRBJ1-6; D unclear. CDR1 and CDR2 (germline): SGHRS, YFSETQ. V was pared by 3 bases and J by 7 bases, with 11 bases between. This CDR3 region has 14 residues. For the CDR3, the DNA is TGCGCCAGCAGCTCCGGACTGACCAATTCACCCCTCCACTTT. It is translated as CASSSGLTNSPLHF.

This chain joins TRBV5-5 and TRBJ1-3, with 8 positions matching TRBD1. The CDR3 consists of 15 residues. Trimming removed 0 bases from V and 4 bases from J; junction bases left unmatched: 3. In germline, CDR1 is SGHKS, CDR2 YYEKEE (reference sequence). The CDR3: CASSLDRGGGNTIYF. CDR3 bases: TGTGCCAGCAGCTTGGACAGGGGGGGAGGAAACACCATATATTTT.

This clone occurred once. The chain uses TRBV13 and TRBJ2-5, with a possible D match to TRBD1 (5 bases). CDR1 PRHDT and CDR2 FYEKMQ come from the germline V gene (reference sequence). This CDR3 has 15 amino acids. V dropped 3 bases and J dropped 1 base, with 12 bases sitting between them. This chain's CDR3 is CASSFLLDTQETQYF. In nucleotides, the CDR3 is TGTGCCAGCAGCTTCTTACTGGACACCCAAGAGACCCAGTACTTC. Using reference TRBV13 and TRBJ2-5 for the parts outside the CDR3, the full variable domain is AAGVIQSPRHLIKEKRETATLKCYPIPRHDTVYWYQQGPGQDPQFLISFYEKMQSDKGSIPDRFSAQQFSDYHSELNMSSLELGDSALYFCASSFLLDTQETQYFGPGTRLLVL.

The V call is TRBV29-1, the J call TRBJ2-5; 8 bases line up with TRBD2. CDR1 is SQVTM and CDR2 is ANQGSEA in the germline V gene. CDR3 length equals 16 residues. Losses at the gene ends were 3 bases for V and 1 base for J; bases not matched to a gene: 10. Here the CDR3 reads CSVDSSRGGFQETQYF. In DNA form, the CDR3 reads TGCAGCGTTGATAGCAGCCGCGGGGGGTTCCAAGAGACCCAGTACTTC.

J is TRBJ1-2 and V is TRBV29-1; possible D gene TRBD1, 6 bases. Trimming cost V 3 bases and J 0 bases, with 8 bases left between them. Germline assignment: CDR1 SQVTM and CDR2 ANQGSEA. This CDR3 is built from 13 residues. The CDR3 loop reads CSVDRGSNYGYTF. The CDR3 coding sequence is TGCAGCGTTGACAGGGGATCTAACTATGGCTACACCTTC.

The table lists this clone with a count of one. The chain is built from TRBV12-3 or TRBV12-4 and TRBJ2-1; D ambiguous. The V gene lost 8 bases and the J gene lost 8 bases, with 13 bases spanning the gap. The CDR3 spans 12 residues. For the CDR3, the DNA is TGTGCCAGCGGCGGCCGAAGGGATGAGCAGTTCTTC. The encoded protein is CASGGRRDEQFF.